The 26 T cell receptor beta chains presented below share a single source sample, sequenced in a study of T cells in Graves' hyperthyroidism and ophthalmopathy (dated by TCRdb to between 2018 and 2021). Library generation was performed with multiplex PCR. The run used an Illumina HiSeq 2000. The TCR beta CDR3 regions were amplified from RNA transcripts. The first round of RT-PCR for the TCR CDR3 was performed with the HTBI primer set and the Qiagen OneStep RT-PCR kit. TCRdb trimmed public reads at Q25 via fastp, called clones via MiXCR and kept in-frame beta chains. CDR3 protein duplicates are merged, each entry listing the most common genes and DNA. The sample records fewer than 650,000 distinct CDR3 sequences, over 12% of which are singletons. Roughly 7% of the sample is held by the ten biggest clonotypes. The sequencing input was blood. The receptors come from a woman between 18 and 29 years old with Graves' ophthalmopathy.

This clonotype showed up many times. DNA for the CDR3: TGCGCCAGCAGCCAAGCGTACAGGGACGGGGCCTACGAGCAGTACTTC. This gives the protein CASSQAYRDGAYEQYF. The rearrangement links TRBV4-1 to TRBJ2-7, with a tentative D call TRBD1 (6 bases). CDR1 is MGHRA, CDR2 YSYEKL, per germline. V shed 1 base and J shed 2 bases, with 15 bases lying between them. CDR3 length: 16 amino acids.

This clonotype was seen ten or more times. The J gene is TRBJ2-2, the V gene TRBV3-1, with D hard to call. The CDR3 is 15 amino acids. V was shortened by 3 bases and J by 3 bases, with 11 bases between the two germline ends. Germline V lookup: CDR1 LGHDT, CDR2 YNNKEL (reference sequence). The CDR3 region is CASSHAFDYTGELFF. The CDR3 nucleotides are TGTGCCAGCAGCCATGCCTTCGATTACACCGGGGAGCTGTTTTTT.

The table lists this clonotype with a few counts. The V gene is TRBV4-2, the J gene TRBJ2-2; TRBD1 matches at 7 bases. V dropped 4 bases and J dropped 0; count of bases not matched to a gene: 5. The CDR3 has 16 residues. The germline V gene has CDR1 LGHNA and CDR2 YNFKEQ. The CDR3 region has the DNA TGTGCCAGCAGCCTCACCGGGACAGCGAACACCGGGGAGCTGTTTTTT. Translation gives CASSLTGTANTGELFF.

In this sample, this clonotype turned up once. The chain employs TRBV7-2 and TRBJ2-1, with TRBD2 identical over 8 bases. The CDR3 extends over 18 amino acids. V shed 5 bases, J shed 10 bases, and the junction held 22 bases outside the gene matches. The germline CDR1 and CDR2 sequences are SGHTA and FQGNSA. Here the CDR3 reads CASSPRFRGLASWWEQFF. The DNA for the CDR3 is TGTGCCAGCAGCCCCCGATTTCGAGGACTAGCTTCGTGGTGGGAGCAGTTCTTC.

The table lists this clonotype with many counts. The chain employs TRBV20-1 and TRBJ2-2; D possibly corresponds to TRBD1 (6 bases). In germline, CDR1 is DFQATT, CDR2 SNEGSKA (reference sequence). Trimming left V 0 bases short and J 2 bases short, with 13 bases between. The CDR3 totals 16 residues. The CDR3 DNA reads as TGCAGTGCTAGAGATCGAGTGACAGGCAACACCGGGGAGCTGTTTTTT. It codes for CSARDRVTGNTGELFF.

In the case of this clonotype: A much larger clone differs by one base, so this may be a read error. V and J are TRBV7-9 and TRBJ2-2, with D tentatively TRBD2 (5 bases). V lost 1 base to trimming and J lost 7 bases, with 13 bases between them. CDR3 size: 15 residues. CDR1 SEHNR and CDR2 FQNEAQ come from the germline V gene (reference sequence). CDR3 sequence: CASSLVWETDGELFF. The CDR3 DNA reads as TGTGCCAGCAGCTTAGTGTGGGAGACGGACGGGGAGCTGTTTTTT.

The table lists this clonotype with many counts. The gene calls are TRBV24-1 and TRBJ2-2, with 9 bases lining up with TRBD2. The CDR3 loop spans 18 amino acids. The germline V gene has CDR1 KGHDR and CDR2 SFDVKD. The J segment lost 5 bases and the V segment lost 0 bases, leaving 9 bases of the junction unmatched. The CDR3 protein is CATSDLQSGLALTGELFF. The CDR3 region has the DNA TGTGCCACCAGTGATTTGCAATCGGGACTAGCCTTGACCGGGGAGCTGTTTTTT.

This clonotype was observed a handful of times. This chain links TRBV5-4 with TRBJ2-7; D is ambiguous. Germline values: CDR1 SGHNT, CDR2 YYREEE (reference sequence). V lost 0 bases to trimming and J lost 1 base, with 11 bases between them. The CDR3 consists of 15 residues. The CDR3 is CASSLDGRPSYEQYF. CDR3 in DNA: TGTGCCAGCAGCTTGGATGGCAGACCATCCTACGAGCAGTACTTC. The full variable domain, with the rest looked up from reference TRBV5-4 and TRBJ2-7, is ETGVTQSPTHLIKTRGQQVTLRCSSQSGHNTVSWYQQALGQGPQFIFQYYREEENGRGNFPPRFSGLQFPNYSSELNVNALELDDSALYLCASSLDGRPSYEQYFGPGTRLTVT.

A few counts support this clonotype. J is TRBJ2-7 and V is TRBV7-8; 7 bases are a match to TRBD2. This CDR3 contains 14 residues. Germline CDR1 is SGHVS and CDR2 is FQNEAQ. Germline trimming cut 2 bases from V and 3 bases from J; bases unmatched to any gene: 4. The DNA of the CDR3 is TGTGCCAGCAGCTTAAGAAAGCGGGGCTACGAGCAGTACTTC. Translating gives CASSLRKRGYEQYF.

This clonotype was recorded a few times. The CDR3 nucleotides read TGTGCCAGCAGAGGGACTAGCGGCGAAGAGACCCAGTACTTC. Amino acids: CASRGTSGEETQYF. The J gene is TRBJ2-5, the V gene TRBV12-3 or TRBV12-4; 11 bases match TRBD2. Germline trimming cut 6 bases from V and 3 bases from J; bases unmatched to any gene: 3. The CDR3 is 14 residues long.

The table lists this clonotype with a few counts. The chain has TRBV9 and TRBJ2-3; 8 bases are shared with TRBD2. Germline V gives CDR1 SGDLS, CDR2 YYNGEE. The CDR3 contains 17 residues. The ends lost 3 bases at V and 0 bases at J; junction bases unmatched: 9. CDR3 region: CASSERGLTASTDTQYF. As DNA, the CDR3 is TGTGCCAGCAGCGAGCGGGGGCTTACCGCTAGCACAGATACGCAGTATTTT.

V usage is TRBV6-1 and J usage is TRBJ2-6; a weak D match, TRBD2 (5 bases). Deletions cut 5 bases from V and 4 bases from J, with 15 bases between. The germline V gene encodes CDR1 MNHNS and CDR2 SASEGT. This CDR3 comprises 16 residues. The CDR3 is CASSPDIAPGANVLTF. The CDR3 nucleotides are TGTGCCAGCAGTCCGGATATAGCGCCCGGGGCCAACGTCCTGACTTTC.

This clonotype has just a few counts. The DNA for the CDR3 is TGTGCCAGCATCCTCCTAGAGGGCAGATACACAGATACGCAGTATTTT. Amino acid sequence: CASILLEGRYTDTQYF. The chain joins TRBV6-1 to TRBJ2-3, with a tentative D call TRBD2 (5 bases). Deletions cut 7 bases from V and 2 bases from J, with 19 bases between. CDR3 length equals 16 residues. Germline-derived CDR1 and CDR2 are MNHNS and SASEGT.

As to this clonotype: A single base separates this from a much larger clone, so it may be a read error. This rearrangement joins TRBV20-1 to TRBJ2-7; 8 bases fit TRBD1. Gene TRBJ2-1 matches the end of the DNA better, so the J call may be wrong. The CDR3 has 13 amino acids. Germline V gives CDR1 DFQATT, CDR2 SNEGSKA (reference sequence). DNA for the CDR3: TGCAGTGCTACCGGGACAGGAGTCTACGAGCAGTTCTTC. Protein sequence: CSATGTGVYEQFF.

This clonotype was counted a few times. This chain connects TRBV5-4 to TRBJ1-4, with 8 bases identical to TRBD1. V lost 1 base to trimming and J lost 8 bases; unmatched junction nucleotides: 4. There are 14 residues in the CDR3. Germline V gene data show CDR1 as SGHNT and CDR2 as YYREEE (reference sequence). This CDR3 reads CASSLQGAREKLFF. The CDR3 DNA sequence: TGTGCCAGCAGCTTGCAGGGGGCGCGAGAAAAACTGTTTTTT.

This clonotype occurred a few times. This chain's CDR3 is CASSVSLGAEAQYF. The DNA for the CDR3 is TGTGCCAGCAGCGTCTCTCTCGGTGCCGAGGCCCAGTACTTC. This chain links TRBV9 with TRBJ2-5; D is undetermined. Germline CDR1 is SGDLS and CDR2 is YYNGEE. Trimming stripped 2 bases from V and 9 bases from J, with 17 bases between. This CDR3 contains 14 residues.

Regarding this clonotype: The conserved final phenylalanine or tryptophan is absent from the CDR3, which likely points to a read error. The chain couples TRBV10-3 to TRBJ2-7; D may be TRBD2 (5 bases). Germline values: CDR1 ENHRY, CDR2 SYGVKD. This CDR3 spans 14 amino acids. Deletions cut 7 bases from V and 2 bases from J, with 15 bases between. The DNA for the CDR3 is TGTGCCATCAACGAGCCTAGCAGCGCCTACGAGCAGTACTCC. This sequence encodes CAINEPSSAYEQYS.

In this sample, this clonotype turned up a few times. This chain connects TRBV4-1 to TRBJ1-1; the match to TRBD1 covers 8 bases. CDR1 MGHRA and CDR2 YSYEKL come from the germline V gene. This CDR3 has 16 residues. Trimming removed 0 bases from V and 3 bases from J; junction bases left unmatched: 6. CDR3 DNA: TGCGCCAGCAGCCAAGATGTCGGCAGGGGGCACACTGAAGCTTTCTTT. Its translation is CASSQDVGRGHTEAFF.

This clonotype appeared a few times. The V call is TRBV7-3, the J call TRBJ1-2; TRBD1 agrees at 7 bases. The CDR3 extends over 14 amino acids. CDR1 SGHTA and CDR2 FQGTGA come from the germline V gene. With V trimmed by 5 bases and J by 8 bases, 11 bases remained unmatched. The DNA for the CDR3 is TGTGCCAGCAGCCTAGGGGACAGCTATGTGGGCTACACCTTC. Translating it yields CASSLGDSYVGYTF.

This clonotype has at least ten counts. The gene calls are TRBV28 and TRBJ1-1; 8 nucleotides align to TRBD1. V shed 6 bases, J shed 5 bases, and the junction held 5 bases outside the gene matches. CDR3 size: 13 residues. CDR1 and CDR2 (germline): MDHEN, SYDVKM. DNA for the CDR3: TGTGCCAGCAGCCAGACAGGGGATACTGAAGCTTTCTTT. Protein product: CASSQTGDTEAFF.

The V gene is TRBV30, the J gene TRBJ2-7; D is perhaps TRBD1 (5 bases). The CDR3 has 13 amino acids. Trimming took off 3 bases at V and 2 bases at J, with 11 bases between the two ends. CDR1 and CDR2 from the germline V gene are GTSNPN and SVGIG (reference sequence). The CDR3: CAWRSGNTYEQYF. The CDR3 bases are TGTGCCTGGAGATCAGGGAACACCTACGAGCAGTACTTC.

This clonotype was detected only once. The chain couples TRBV11-2 to TRBJ1-6; 8 bases agree with TRBD1. The CDR3 spans 17 residues. CDR1 and CDR2 from the germline V gene are SGHAT and FQNNGV. V shed 5 bases, J shed 5 bases, and the junction held 11 bases outside the gene matches. The CDR3 DNA reads TGTGCCAGCAGCCCCCACCGGGACAGGATAAATAATTCACCCCTCCACTTT. Translation: CASSPHRDRINNSPLHF.

The chain employs TRBV29-1 and TRBJ2-7; 7 positions agree with TRBD2. The J segment lost 4 bases and the V segment lost 4 bases, leaving 1 base of the junction unmatched. Germline values: CDR1 SQVTM, CDR2 ANQGSEA. CDR3 size: 11 residues. Here the CDR3 DNA reads TGCAGCGTTGGGACTAGGTACGAGCAGTACTTC. Its protein product is CSVGTRYEQYF.

There are a few counts of this clonotype. This rearrangement joins TRBV20-1 to TRBJ2-4; 10 nucleotides match TRBD1. CDR1 and CDR2 (germline): DFQATT, SNEGSKA (reference sequence). CDR3 length equals 16 residues. V lost 0 bases and J lost 1; bases outside the gene matches: 3. The CDR3 nucleotides read TGCAGTGCTAGAGATCTGGGACAGGGGGCCAAAAACATTCAGTACTTC. It is translated as CSARDLGQGAKNIQYF.

This clonotype was found many times. This rearrangement joins TRBV6-5 to TRBJ2-7, with D maybe TRBD2 (5 bases). This CDR3 comprises 16 residues. V was shortened by 2 bases and J by 7 bases, with 21 bases between the two germline ends. From germline, CDR1 is MNHEY and CDR2 SVGAGI. The CDR3 spells CASSYAIREPRREQYF. The CDR3 DNA reads TGTGCCAGCAGTTACGCGATCCGGGAACCCAGACGGGAGCAGTACTTC.

The chain combines TRBV6-2 or TRBV6-3 with TRBJ1-5; 8 bases align to TRBD1. Germline V lookup: CDR1 MNHEY, CDR2 SVGEGT. CDR3 size: 17 residues. V shed 3 bases and J 4 bases; nucleotides not matched to a gene: 11. The CDR3 loop reads CASSYRLDRGGNQPQHF. CDR3 nucleotide sequence: TGTGCCAGCAGTTATAGGCTCGACAGGGGTGGAAATCAGCCCCAGCATTTT.